This record concerns one TCR beta chain sequence. Its antigen is still unknown. This entry belongs to a study of OX40 agonist ivuxolimab in advanced cancers. Broader study findings: Partial responders at 0.1-3.0 mg/kg showed near-lowest clonal expansion. Clonal expansion by week 6 occurred in CD4+ and CD8+ blood T cells (at 0.1 to 3.0 mg/kg).

The CDR3 sequence is 16 residues long. Trimming shortened V by 1 base and J by 4 bases, and 13 bases separated the two germline ends. Germline lookup yields CDR1 LNHNV and CDR2 YYDKDF (reference sequence). Sequencing used immunoSEQ multiplex PCR; TCRdb keeps in-frame clones, though not all of them. The table records over 60,000 clones, 85% of them present only once. The source material was CD4+ or CD8+ T cells sorted from blood, sampled in a trial of the OX40 agonist ivuxolimab. This chain uses TRBV15 with TRBJ2-2; D gene uncertain. This TCR came from an adult with an advanced solid tumor such as melanoma, head and neck, liver or kidney cancer. CDR3 protein: CATSRAFRFGTGELFF. The DNA of the CDR3 is TGTGCCACCAGCAGAGCCTTTCGGTTCGGCACCGGGGAGCTGTTTTTT.